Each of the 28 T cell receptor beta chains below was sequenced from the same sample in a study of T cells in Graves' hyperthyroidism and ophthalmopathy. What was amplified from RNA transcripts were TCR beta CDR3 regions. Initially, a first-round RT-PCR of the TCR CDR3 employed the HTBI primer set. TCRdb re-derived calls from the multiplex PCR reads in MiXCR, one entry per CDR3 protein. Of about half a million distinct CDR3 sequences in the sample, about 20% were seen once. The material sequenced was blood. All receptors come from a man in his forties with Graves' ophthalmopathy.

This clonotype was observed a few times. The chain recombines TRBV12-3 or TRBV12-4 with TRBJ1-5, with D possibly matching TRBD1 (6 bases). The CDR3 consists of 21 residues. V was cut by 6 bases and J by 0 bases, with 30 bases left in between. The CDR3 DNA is TGTGCCAGCAGCTCCCTAGGTCGGAAACAGGGTCTGAAGTATAGCAATCAGCCCCAGCATTTT. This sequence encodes CASSSLGRKQGLKYSNQPQHF.

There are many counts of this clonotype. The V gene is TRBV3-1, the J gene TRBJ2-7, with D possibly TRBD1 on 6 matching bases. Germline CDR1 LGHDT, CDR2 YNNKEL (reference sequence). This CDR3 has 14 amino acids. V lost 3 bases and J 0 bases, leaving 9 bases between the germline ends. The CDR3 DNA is TGTGCCAGCAGCCATACAGGGAGCTCCTACGAGCAGTACTTC. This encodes CASSHTGSSYEQYF.

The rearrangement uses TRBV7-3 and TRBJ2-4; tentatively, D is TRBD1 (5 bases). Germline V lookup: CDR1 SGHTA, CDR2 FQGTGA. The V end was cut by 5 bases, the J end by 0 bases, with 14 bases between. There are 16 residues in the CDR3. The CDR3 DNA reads TGTGCCAGCAGCAAGGACATGACGCTAGCCAAAAACATTCAGTACTTC. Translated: CASSKDMTLAKNIQYF.

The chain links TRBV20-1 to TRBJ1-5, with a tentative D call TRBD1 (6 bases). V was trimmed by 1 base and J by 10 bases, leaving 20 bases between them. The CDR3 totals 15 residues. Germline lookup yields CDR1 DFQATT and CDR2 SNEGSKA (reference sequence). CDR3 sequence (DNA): TGCAGTGCTAGAGCCCCGCAGGGGTCTTTTCCACCCCAGCATTTT. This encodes CSARAPQGSFPPQHF.

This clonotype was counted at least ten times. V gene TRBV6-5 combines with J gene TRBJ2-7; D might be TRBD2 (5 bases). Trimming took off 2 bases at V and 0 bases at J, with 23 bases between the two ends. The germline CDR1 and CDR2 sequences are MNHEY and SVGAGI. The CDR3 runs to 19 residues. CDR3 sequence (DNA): TGTGCCAGCAGTTACGCCGACGTAGGCGCTAGCAGTCACTCCTACGAGCAGTACTTC. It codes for CASSYADVGASSHSYEQYF.

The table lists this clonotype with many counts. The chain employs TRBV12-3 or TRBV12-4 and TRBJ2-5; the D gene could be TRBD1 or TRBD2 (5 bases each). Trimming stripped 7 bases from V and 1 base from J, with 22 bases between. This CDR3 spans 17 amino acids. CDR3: CASTSTRDPDAQETQYF. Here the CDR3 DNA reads TGTGCCAGCACCTCCACCCGGGACCCCGACGCCCAAGAGACCCAGTACTTC.

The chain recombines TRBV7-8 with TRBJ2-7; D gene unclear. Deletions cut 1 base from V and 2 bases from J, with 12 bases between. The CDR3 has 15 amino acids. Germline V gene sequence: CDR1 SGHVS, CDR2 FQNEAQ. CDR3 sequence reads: CASSLGVSLPYEQYF. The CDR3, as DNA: TGTGCCAGCAGCTTAGGGGTCTCGCTCCCCTACGAGCAGTACTTC.

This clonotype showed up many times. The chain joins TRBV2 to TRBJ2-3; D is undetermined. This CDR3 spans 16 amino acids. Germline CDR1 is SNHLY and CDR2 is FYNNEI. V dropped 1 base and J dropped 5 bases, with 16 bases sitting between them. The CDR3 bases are TGTGCCAGCAGTGAAGGGGATTTCACGTATCAAGATACGCAGTATTTT. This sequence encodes CASSEGDFTYQDTQYF.

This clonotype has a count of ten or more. The CDR3 is CASSTGTTNTGELFF. The DNA of the CDR3 is TGTGCCAGCAGTACCGGGACGACGAACACCGGGGAGCTGTTTTTT. The V and J genes are TRBV6-1 and TRBJ2-2; D could derive from TRBD1 or TRBD2 (5 bases each). V lost 5 bases and J 0 bases, leaving 10 bases between the germline ends. From germline, CDR1 is MNHNS and CDR2 SASEGT. The CDR3 totals 15 residues.

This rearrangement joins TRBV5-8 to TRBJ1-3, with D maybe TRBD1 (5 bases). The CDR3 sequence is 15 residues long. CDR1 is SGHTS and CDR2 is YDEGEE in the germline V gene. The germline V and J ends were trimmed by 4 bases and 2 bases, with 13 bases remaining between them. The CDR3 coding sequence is TGTGCCAGCAGCCCCCAGACAGTTACTGGAAACACCATATATTTT. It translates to CASSPQTVTGNTIYF.

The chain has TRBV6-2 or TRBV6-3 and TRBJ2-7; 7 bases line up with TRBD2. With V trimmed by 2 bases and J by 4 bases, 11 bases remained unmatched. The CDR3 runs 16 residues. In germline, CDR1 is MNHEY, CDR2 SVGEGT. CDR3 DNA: TGTGCCAGCAGTTACCGCCTTGGGACTACCACGTACGAGCAGTACTTC. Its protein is CASSYRLGTTTYEQYF.

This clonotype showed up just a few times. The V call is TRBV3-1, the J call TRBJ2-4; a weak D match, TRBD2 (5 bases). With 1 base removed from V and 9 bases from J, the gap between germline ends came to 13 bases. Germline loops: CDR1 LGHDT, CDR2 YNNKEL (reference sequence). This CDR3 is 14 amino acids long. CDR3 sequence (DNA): TGTGCCAGCAGCCAAGGAGGGCTAGCTGGCATTCAGTACTTC. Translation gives CASSQGGLAGIQYF.

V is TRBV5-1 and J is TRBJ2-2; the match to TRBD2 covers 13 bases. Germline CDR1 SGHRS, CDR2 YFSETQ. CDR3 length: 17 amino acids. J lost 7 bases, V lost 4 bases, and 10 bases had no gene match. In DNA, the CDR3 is TGCGCCAGCAGCCCTCGGACTAGCGGGAGAGGAAGCGGGGAGCTGTTTTTT. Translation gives CASSPRTSGRGSGELFF. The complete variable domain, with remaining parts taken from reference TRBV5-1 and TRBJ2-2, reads KAGVTQTPRYLIKTRGQQVTLSCSPISGHRSVSWYQQTPGQGLQFLFEYFSETQRNKGNFPGRFSGRQFSNSRSEMNVSTLELGDSALYLCASSPRTSGRGSGELFFGEGSRLTVL.

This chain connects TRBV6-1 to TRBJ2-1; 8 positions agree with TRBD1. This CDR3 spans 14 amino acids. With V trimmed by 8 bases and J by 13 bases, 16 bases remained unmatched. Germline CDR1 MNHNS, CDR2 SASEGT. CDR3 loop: CASSDRGPEDKQFF. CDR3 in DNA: TGTGCCAGCTCCGACAGGGGCCCGGAGGACAAACAGTTCTTC.

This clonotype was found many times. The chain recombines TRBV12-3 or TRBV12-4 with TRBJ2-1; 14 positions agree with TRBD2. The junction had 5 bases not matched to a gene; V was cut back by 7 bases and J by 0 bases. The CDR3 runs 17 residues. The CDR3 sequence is CASTGTSGGYSYNEQFF. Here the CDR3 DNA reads TGTGCCAGCACCGGGACTAGCGGGGGCTACTCCTACAATGAGCAGTTCTTC.

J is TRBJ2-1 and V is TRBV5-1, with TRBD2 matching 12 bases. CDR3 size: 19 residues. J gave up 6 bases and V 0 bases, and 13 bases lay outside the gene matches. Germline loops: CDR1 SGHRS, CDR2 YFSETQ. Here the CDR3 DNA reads TGCGCCAGCAGCTTGGGGGGGACTAGCGGGCCCCTCGGGGTCAATGAGCAGTTCTTC. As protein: CASSLGGTSGPLGVNEQFF.

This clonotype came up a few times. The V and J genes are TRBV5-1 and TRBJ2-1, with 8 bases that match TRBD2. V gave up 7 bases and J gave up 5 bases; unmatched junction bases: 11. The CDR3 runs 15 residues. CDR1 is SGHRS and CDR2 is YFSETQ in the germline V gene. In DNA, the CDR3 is TGCGCCAGCGCTAGGACTAGCCAAACTGACAATGAGCAGTTCTTC. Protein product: CASARTSQTDNEQFF.

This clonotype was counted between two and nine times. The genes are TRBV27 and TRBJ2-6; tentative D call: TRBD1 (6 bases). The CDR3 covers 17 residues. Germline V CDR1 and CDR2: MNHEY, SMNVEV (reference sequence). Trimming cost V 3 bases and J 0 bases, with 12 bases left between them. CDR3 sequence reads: CASSLDSDPSGANVLTF. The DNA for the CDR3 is TGTGCCAGCAGTTTGGACAGCGATCCCTCTGGGGCCAACGTCCTGACTTTC.

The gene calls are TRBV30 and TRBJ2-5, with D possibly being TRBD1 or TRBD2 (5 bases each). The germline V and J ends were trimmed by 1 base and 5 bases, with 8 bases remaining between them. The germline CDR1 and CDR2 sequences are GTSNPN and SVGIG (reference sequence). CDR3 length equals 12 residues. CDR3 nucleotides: TGTGCCTGGAGTGCCTGGGGGGAGACCCAGTACTTC. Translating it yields CAWSAWGETQYF.

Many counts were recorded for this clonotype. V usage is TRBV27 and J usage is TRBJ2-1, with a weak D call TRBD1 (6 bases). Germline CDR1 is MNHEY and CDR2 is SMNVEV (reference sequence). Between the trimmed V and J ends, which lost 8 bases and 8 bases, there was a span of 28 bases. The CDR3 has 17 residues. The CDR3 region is CASGQTFTGLLIDEQFF. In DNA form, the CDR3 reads TGTGCCAGCGGGCAAACCTTTACAGGGCTCCTTATCGATGAGCAGTTCTTC.

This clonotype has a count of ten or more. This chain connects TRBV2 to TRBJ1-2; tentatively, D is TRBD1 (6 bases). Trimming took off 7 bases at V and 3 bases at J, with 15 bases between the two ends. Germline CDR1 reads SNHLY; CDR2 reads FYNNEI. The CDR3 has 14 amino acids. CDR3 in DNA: TGTGCCAGCACCGAGGGGGTAGCGTACTATGGCTACACCTTC. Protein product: CASTEGVAYYGYTF. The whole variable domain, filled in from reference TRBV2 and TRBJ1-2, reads EPEVTQTPSHQVTQMGQEVILRCVPISNHLYFYWYRQILGQKVEFLVSFYNNEISEKSEIFDDQFSVERPDGSNFTLKIRSTKLEDSAMYFCASTEGVAYYGYTFGSGTRLTVV.

The CDR3 spells CASSGGRVYSPLHF. DNA of the CDR3: TGTGCCAGCAGCGGCGGAAGGGTTTACTCACCCCTCCACTTT. The chain is built from TRBV6-1 and TRBJ1-6; no reliable D call. V lost 6 bases and J 10 bases, leaving 16 bases between the germline ends. The CDR3 loop spans 14 amino acids. The germline V gene has CDR1 MNHNS and CDR2 SASEGT.

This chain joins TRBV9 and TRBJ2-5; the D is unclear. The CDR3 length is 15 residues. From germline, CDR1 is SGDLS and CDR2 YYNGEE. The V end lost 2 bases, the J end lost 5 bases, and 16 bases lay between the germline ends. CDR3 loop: CASSVGLSGTETQYF. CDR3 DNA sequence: TGTGCCAGCAGCGTGGGCCTCTCTGGAACCGAGACCCAGTACTTC.

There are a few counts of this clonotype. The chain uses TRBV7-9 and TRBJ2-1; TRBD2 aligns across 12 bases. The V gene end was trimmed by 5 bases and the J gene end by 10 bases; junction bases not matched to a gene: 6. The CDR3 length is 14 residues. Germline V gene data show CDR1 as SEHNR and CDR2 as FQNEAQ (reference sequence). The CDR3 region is CASSPRTSGKEQFF. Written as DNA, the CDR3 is TGTGCCAGCAGCCCTAGGACTAGCGGGAAAGAGCAGTTCTTC.

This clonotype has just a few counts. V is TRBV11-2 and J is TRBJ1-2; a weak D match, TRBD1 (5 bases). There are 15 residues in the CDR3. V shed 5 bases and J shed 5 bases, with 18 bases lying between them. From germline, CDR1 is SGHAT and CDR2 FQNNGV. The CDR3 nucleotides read TGTGCCAGCAGCCCGGACACACCGGGGGAATATGGCTACACCTTC. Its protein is CASSPDTPGEYGYTF. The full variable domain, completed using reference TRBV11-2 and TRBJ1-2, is EAGVAQSPRYKIIEKRQSVAFWCNPISGHATLYWYQQILGQGPKLLIQFQNNGVVDDSQLPKDRFSAERLKGVDSTLKIQPAKLEDSAVYLCASSPDTPGEYGYTFGSGTRLTVV.

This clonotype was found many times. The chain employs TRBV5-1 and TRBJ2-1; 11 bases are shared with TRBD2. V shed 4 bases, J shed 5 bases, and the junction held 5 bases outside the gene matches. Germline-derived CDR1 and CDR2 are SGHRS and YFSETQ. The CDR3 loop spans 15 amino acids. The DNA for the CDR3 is TGCGCCAGCAGCGTGACTAGCGGGACCCACAATGAGCAGTTCTTC. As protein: CASSVTSGTHNEQFF. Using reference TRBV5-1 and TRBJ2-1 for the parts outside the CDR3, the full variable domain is KAGVTQTPRYLIKTRGQQVTLSCSPISGHRSVSWYQQTPGQGLQFLFEYFSETQRNKGNFPGRFSGRQFSNSRSEMNVSTLELGDSALYLCASSVTSGTHNEQFFGPGTRLTVL.

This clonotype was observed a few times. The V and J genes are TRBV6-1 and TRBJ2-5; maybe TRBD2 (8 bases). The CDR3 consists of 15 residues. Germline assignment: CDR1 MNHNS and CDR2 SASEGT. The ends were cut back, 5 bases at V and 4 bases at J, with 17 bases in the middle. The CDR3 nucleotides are TGTGCCAGCAGTTTATCGGGAGGGGGCGCAGAGACCCAGTACTTC. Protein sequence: CASSLSGGGAETQYF.

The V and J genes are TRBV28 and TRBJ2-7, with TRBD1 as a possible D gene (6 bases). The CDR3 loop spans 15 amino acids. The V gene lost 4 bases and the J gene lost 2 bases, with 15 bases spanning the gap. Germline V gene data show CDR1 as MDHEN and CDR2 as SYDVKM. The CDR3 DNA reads TGTGCCAGCAGTTCCGGGGCAGGGGACCCCTACGAGCAGTACTTC. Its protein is CASSSGAGDPYEQYF. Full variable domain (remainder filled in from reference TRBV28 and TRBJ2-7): DVKVTQSSRYLVKRTGEKVFLECVQDMDHENMFWYRQDPGLGLRLIYFSYDVKMKEKGDIPEGYSVSREKKERFSLILESASTNQTSMYLCASSSGAGDPYEQYFGPGTRLTVT.